One sample yielded the 21 T cell receptor beta chains listed below, sequenced in a study of blood T cell repertoires in COVID-19 (dated by TCRdb to 2018 to 2021). Libraries came from the immunoSEQ multiplex PCR assay. TCRdb's version of the immuneACCESS table is confined to in-frame rearrangements and falls short of the full clone set. An unresolved V gene accounts for under half of the shortfall where checked; the remainder is of unknown origin. Here the sample has 150,000 to 200,000 clones; around 86% occur a single time. The top ten hold roughly 8% of the sample. The specimen sequenced was peripheral blood. The receptors stem from a man aged 55 to 69 with acute or convalescent COVID-19.

V gene TRBV19 combines with J gene TRBJ1-4; TRBD1 might be the D (5 bases). V lost 8 bases and J 7 bases, leaving 14 bases between the germline ends. This CDR3 spans 13 amino acids. Germline CDR1 LNHDA, CDR2 SQIVND (reference sequence). CDR3 region: CASCDSRREKLFF. Here the CDR3 DNA reads TGTGCCAGTTGTGACAGCAGGCGTGAAAAACTGTTTTTT.

CDR3 sequence reads: CASSLGIQGNTGELFF. For the CDR3, the DNA is TGCGCCAGCAGCTTAGGTATACAGGGGAACACCGGGGAGCTGTTTTTT. V is TRBV5-1 and J is TRBJ2-2, with D perhaps matching TRBD1 (6 bases). Germline CDR1 is SGHRS and CDR2 is YFSETQ. Between the trimmed V and J ends, which lost 2 bases and 1 base, there was a span of 12 bases. CDR3 size: 16 residues.

This rearrangement joins TRBV5-1 to TRBJ1-2; 12 positions match TRBD1. Germline values: CDR1 SGHRS, CDR2 YFSETQ. Trimming removed 5 bases from V and 7 bases from J; junction bases left unmatched: 12. This CDR3 is 16 amino acids long. The CDR3: CASRPDQGQGAGGYTF. The DNA for the CDR3 is TGCGCCAGCAGGCCAGACCAGGGACAGGGGGCCGGTGGCTACACCTTC.

The DNA for the CDR3 is TGTGCCAGCAGCCCAACAGGGGACAACTACAATGAGCAGTTCTTC. Its protein product is CASSPTGDNYNEQFF. The rearrangement joins TRBV9 to TRBJ2-1, with 7 positions matching TRBD1. V trimming: 4 bases; J trimming: 3 bases; junction bases outside the gene matches: 7. Germline values: CDR1 SGDLS, CDR2 YYNGEE. This CDR3 is built from 15 residues.

This chain uses TRBV28 with TRBJ1-1; a possible D gene is TRBD1 (5 bases). The CDR3 is 15 residues long. Trimming took off 5 bases at V and 0 bases at J, with 13 bases between the two ends. Germline CDR1 MDHEN, CDR2 SYDVKM. The CDR3 nucleotides are TGTGCCAGCAGTGGACACAGAGCCTTGAACACTGAAGCTTTCTTT. Its protein product is CASSGHRALNTEAFF.

Points on this clone: A read error may be the cause here, since a much bigger clone is one base away. In the same sample, other DNA sequences code for this CDR3. The rearrangement links TRBV5-1 to TRBJ2-2; weak D call: TRBD2 (6 bases). The CDR3 is made up of 16 amino acids. Trimming shortened V by 4 bases and J by 1 base, and 14 bases separated the two germline ends. Looked up from germline, CDR1 is SGHRS and CDR2 is YFSETQ. The CDR3 region is CASSPRGSGNTGELFF. The CDR3 DNA reads TGCGCCAGCAGCCCTCGGGGTAGCGGGAACACCGGGGAGCTGTTTTTT.

Only one count was recorded for this clone. The V and J genes are TRBV24-1 and TRBJ2-5, with 11 bases identical to TRBD1. Germline CDR1 and CDR2: KGHDR and SFDVKD. CDR3 size: 16 residues. V shed 3 bases, J shed 2 bases, and the junction held 4 bases outside the gene matches. The CDR3 region is CATSDPGQGGQETQYF. CDR3 nucleotide sequence: TGTGCCACCAGTGATCCGGGACAGGGGGGACAAGAGACCCAGTACTTC.

This clone was detected once. The V gene is TRBV7-9, the J gene TRBJ2-2; 12 bases line up with TRBD2. Trimming removed 5 bases from V and 2 bases from J; junction bases left unmatched: 3. Per germline, CDR1 SEHNR and CDR2 FQNEAQ (reference sequence). The CDR3 contains 16 residues. DNA for the CDR3: TGTGCCAGCAGCGGACTAGCGGGACCCAACACCGGGGAGCTGTTTTTT. The encoded protein is CASSGLAGPNTGELFF.

The chain uses TRBV2 and TRBJ1-2; the match to TRBD1 covers 9 bases. The CDR3 has 15 amino acids. The germline V gene has CDR1 SNHLY and CDR2 FYNNEI. The trim removed 5 bases at V and 7 bases at J, leaving 11 bases unmatched. The CDR3 DNA is TGTGCCAGCAGTACCTGGACAGGGGACCTTGGTGGCTACACCTTC. Translated: CASSTWTGDLGGYTF.

The genes are TRBV5-4 and TRBJ2-1; TRBD1 matches 7 bases. This CDR3 is built from 13 residues. Trimming at V came to 0 bases and at J to 8 bases, leaving 2 bases not matched to a gene. Germline lookup yields CDR1 SGHNT and CDR2 YYREEE (reference sequence). In nucleotides, the CDR3 is TGTGCCAGCAGCTTGGGAGGGGGCTATGAGCAGTTCTTC. It codes for CASSLGGGYEQFF.

This chain joins TRBV4-2 and TRBJ2-1, with 12 bases identical to TRBD2. CDR1 and CDR2 from the germline V gene are LGHNA and YNFKEQ. Losses at the gene ends were 1 base for V and 16 bases for J; bases not matched to a gene: 17. The CDR3 covers 17 residues. This chain's CDR3 is CASSQVLQASGRVFQFF. In DNA form, the CDR3 reads TGTGCCAGCAGCCAAGTGCTTCAGGCTAGCGGGAGGGTCTTTCAATTCTTC.

The genes are TRBV2 and TRBJ2-7; TRBD1 is a possible D gene (5 bases). The CDR3 runs 14 residues. Germline lookup yields CDR1 SNHLY and CDR2 FYNNEI. Trimming took off 3 bases at V and 2 bases at J, with 11 bases between the two ends. CDR3 nucleotides: TGTGCCAGCAGTGACCAGGGCATAACCTACGAGCAGTACTTC. Encoded protein: CASSDQGITYEQYF. The full variable domain, in which reference TRBV2 and TRBJ2-7 provide the parts outside the CDR3, is EPEVTQTPSHQVTQMGQEVILRCVPISNHLYFYWYRQILGQKVEFLVSFYNNEISEKSEIFDDQFSVERPDGSNFTLKIRSTKLEDSAMYFCASSDQGITYEQYFGPGTRLTVT.

This clone was found once. The V and J genes are TRBV7-8 and TRBJ2-1; perhaps TRBD1 as D (5 bases). Germline-derived CDR1 and CDR2 are SGHVS and FQNEAQ. V was trimmed by 5 bases and J by 3 bases, leaving 14 bases between them. CDR3 length: 15 residues. The CDR3 here is CASSLVTQGYNEQFF. The CDR3 nucleotides are TGTGCCAGCAGCCTCGTTACTCAGGGCTACAATGAGCAGTTCTTC.

The chain carries TRBV30 and TRBJ2-7; D possibly corresponds to TRBD1 (5 bases). The CDR3 totals 15 residues. The V gene lost 0 bases and the J gene lost 5 bases, with 17 bases spanning the gap. Germline lookup yields CDR1 GTSNPN and CDR2 SVGIG (reference sequence). CDR3: CAWSVGRVRENEQYF. The CDR3 DNA reads TGTGCCTGGAGTGTAGGCAGGGTGCGAGAAAACGAGCAGTACTTC.

The chain is built from TRBV2 and TRBJ2-7; 7 bases agree with TRBD1. The V gene end was trimmed by 7 bases and the J gene end by 5 bases; junction bases not matched to a gene: 5. Germline loops: CDR1 SNHLY, CDR2 FYNNEI. The CDR3 is 12 residues long. The CDR3 reads CASTYTGDEQYF. DNA of the CDR3: TGTGCCAGCACCTATACAGGGGACGAGCAGTACTTC.

J is TRBJ2-1 and V is TRBV5-1, with no clear D. The CDR3 spans 14 residues. Between the trimmed V and J ends, which lost 5 bases and 0 bases, there was a span of 9 bases. CDR1 and CDR2 (germline): SGHRS, YFSETQ. As DNA, the CDR3 is TGCGCCAGCAGTACTGAGAGCTCCTACAATGAGCAGTTCTTC. This translates into CASSTESSYNEQFF.

The chain recombines TRBV3-1 (or the pseudogene TRBV3-2) with TRBJ1-6; maybe TRBD1 (5 bases). The CDR3 runs to 14 residues. V shed 0 bases and J shed 7 bases, with 7 bases lying between them. In germline, CDR1 is LGHDT, CDR2 YNNKEL (reference sequence). This CDR3 reads CASSQDYRNSPLHF. The CDR3 DNA reads as TGTGCCAGCAGCCAAGATTACAGGAATTCACCCCTCCACTTT.

The chain recombines TRBV9 with TRBJ2-1; 11 bases map to TRBD2. The CDR3 has 17 residues. V lost 0 bases, J lost 6 bases, and 8 bases stayed unmatched. Germline CDR1 SGDLS, CDR2 YYNGEE. As DNA, the CDR3 is TGTGCCAGCAGCGTAGGGCTAGCGGGGGGAATGGGCAATGAGCAGTTCTTC. It specifies CASSVGLAGGMGNEQFF. Complete variable domain (other parts from reference TRBV9 and TRBJ2-1): DSGVTQTPKHLITATGQRVTLRCSPRSGDLSVYWYQQSLDQGLQFLIQYYNGEERAKGNILERFSAQQFPDLHSELNLSSLELGDSALYFCASSVGLAGGMGNEQFFGPGTRLTVL.

V usage is TRBV7-3 and J usage is TRBJ1-1, with 8 bases matching TRBD1. The CDR3 runs 15 residues. Unmatched junction bases numbered 7, after V lost 3 bases and J lost 4 bases. The germline V gene encodes CDR1 SGHTA and CDR2 FQGTGA. This CDR3 is CASSLSGGAFTEAFF. DNA for the CDR3: TGTGCCAGCAGCTTGTCAGGGGGCGCCTTCACTGAAGCTTTCTTT.

V usage is TRBV5-6 and J usage is TRBJ1-1, with 9 bases matching TRBD1. This CDR3 comprises 14 residues. CDR1 SGHDT and CDR2 YYEEEE come from the germline V gene. J lost 11 bases, V lost 4 bases, and 12 bases had no gene match. In nucleotides, the CDR3 is TGTGCCAGCAGCCACCGGGACAGGGCCCCTGGGGCTTTCTTT. Protein: CASSHRDRAPGAFF.

The chain recombines TRBV5-1 with TRBJ1-1; the match to TRBD1 covers 7 bases. CDR3 length: 16 residues. Germline V lookup: CDR1 SGHRS, CDR2 YFSETQ. With V trimmed by 0 bases and J by 5 bases, 10 bases remained unmatched. The CDR3 reads CASSLEGAWGWTEAFF. The CDR3 DNA reads TGCGCCAGCAGCTTGGAGGGGGCCTGGGGCTGGACTGAAGCTTTCTTT. Filled out from reference TRBV5-1 and TRBJ1-1, the complete variable domain reads KAGVTQTPRYLIKTRGQQVTLSCSPISGHRSVSWYQQTPGQGLQFLFEYFSETQRNKGNFPGRFSGRQFSNSRSEMNVSTLELGDSALYLCASSLEGAWGWTEAFFGQGTRLTVV.